This TCR beta chain emerged from a study of T cell changes during pregnancy in multiple sclerosis. TCRdb's copy holds only in-frame clones and misses some; the assay was immunoSEQ multiplex PCR. Of fewer than 70,000 clones in the sample, about nine tenths were seen once. Germline assignment: CDR1 SGHRS and CDR2 YFSETQ. This CDR3 is built from 13 residues. V was clipped by 4 bases and J by 4 bases; unmatched bases: 1. The TCR was taken from a female donor with multiple sclerosis, enrolled in a pregnancy study. The chain recombines TRBV5-1 with TRBJ2-1; TRBD1 matches at 8 bases. The sample was peripheral blood, taken in the second trimester of pregnancy. In DNA, the CDR3 is TGCGCCAGCAGCGGGACAGGTTACAATGAGCAGTTCTTC. Amino acid sequence: CASSGTGYNEQFF.